Listed below are T cell receptor beta chains from one sample, sequenced in a study of cytomegalovirus exposure and HLA in healthy donors. TCRdb's table, derived via immunoSEQ multiplex PCR, lists solely in-frame clones and lacks some. The sample records around 240,000 clones, around 76% being singletons. Sequenced: PBMCs. The receptors shown here come from a woman in her thirties or forties in good health and CMV-seropositive. Each CDR3 is given with its conserved first and last residue. Each record gives: V gene, J gene, CDR3 protein.

TRBV7-6	TRBJ2-7	CASSSGRGSYEQYF
TRBV2	TRBJ1-2	CASRPLRGENYGYTF
TRBV6-1	-	CASSETGRTYEQYF
TRBV7-9	TRBJ1-2	CASSLGHSGNYGYTF
TRBV7-7	TRBJ2-2	CASSLGLVDTGELFF
TRBV18	TRBJ2-6	CASSARGGLSGANVLTF
TRBV6-1	TRBJ2-1	CASSELALQFF
TRBV7-3	TRBJ1-2	CASSSQTRDRGHYGYTF
TRBV5-1	TRBJ2-5	CASSLDLAGGRETQYF
TRBV30	-	CAWGQGIYEQYF
TRBV30	TRBJ1-6	CAWRGGATSPLHF
TRBV19	TRBJ1-5	CATADKPTSNQPQHF
TRBV19	TRBJ1-1	CASSILQGSKVSETEAFF
TRBV19	TRBJ1-2	CASSFRDRGRFDGYTF
TRBV4-1	TRBJ1-2	CASSLRGSNYGYTF
TRBV7-2	TRBJ1-6	CASSLWRGNNSPLHF
TRBV10-2	TRBJ2-7	CASSESGGSYEQYF
TRBV7-2	TRBJ2-1	CASSLASGGRHEQFF
TRBV2	TRBJ2-2	CASSGTVNTGELFF
TRBV10-3	TRBJ2-2	CAISDRGPDTGELFF
TRBV13	TRBJ1-6	CASSTWALNSPLHF
TRBV12-5	TRBJ1-1	CASGFSPRTATEAFF
TRBV2	TRBJ1-6	CASREDISYNSPLHF
TRBV6-1	TRBJ1-1	CASSFGQGDTEAFF
TRBV6-5	TRBJ2-7	CASSYSGTGTSYEQYF
TRBV30	TRBJ1-1	CAWSLLDGGTEAFF
TRBV7-6	TRBJ2-7	CASSLAGGSFYEQYF
TRBV11-3	TRBJ2-7	CASTSTGGGPGGHEQYF
TRBV5-4	TRBJ1-1	CASSFGGQEAFF
TRBV7-9	TRBJ2-1	CSSSLGSGGAYNEQFF
TRBV30	TRBJ1-3	CAWTRGLAGNTIYF
TRBV2	-	CASSGDFYEQYF
TRBV9	TRBJ2-5	CASSVAGRGPGETQYF
TRBV28	TRBJ1-2	CASSLIRGRRGYTF
TRBV6-5	TRBJ1-1	CASRRGDTEAFF
TRBV19	TRBJ2-5	CASRGLMSETQYF
TRBV7-9	TRBJ1-1	CSSSLGQGSTEAFF
TRBV30	TRBJ2-2	CAWSKAVGAGELFF
TRBV4-2	TRBJ1-5	CASSPGTLSNQPQHF
TRBV7-8	TRBJ2-7	CASSLMHAGYYEQYF
TRBV2	TRBJ1-1	CASSEYSWGGRTEAFF
TRBV5-4	TRBJ1-3	CASSDRDIAGNTIYF
TRBV5-6	TRBJ1-2	CASSLAGTGGPGYTF
TRBV19	TRBJ1-1	CASSPRDRGNTEAFF
TRBV4-3	-	CASSQEGGPGTDAYEQYF
TRBV11-2	TRBJ2-3	CASSSTSGGMDTQYF
TRBV19	TRBJ2-1	CASSSYGGRMNNEQFF
TRBV19	TRBJ2-4	CASSTGHRNIQYF
TRBV7-8	TRBJ2-7	CASVRGYEQYF
TRBV11-1	TRBJ2-1	CASSLGAGGAYNEQFF
TRBV27	TRBJ1-4	CASSPRGRGNEKLFF